The 27 T cell receptor beta chains given below trace back to one sample, sequenced in a study of shared clonotypes between healthy human individuals. The method was immunoSEQ multiplex PCR; TCRdb's version includes in-frame clones alone and lacks a portion of them. The sample lists approximately 2.4 million clones, roughly 95% occurring once. The source material was naive CD4+ T cells sorted from blood. Subset of the sample: CD45RA+ positively selected. The origin of the receptors is a man aged 18 to 30 in good health.

The chain links TRBV11-2 to TRBJ2-4, with 9 bases matching TRBD1. V trimming: 6 bases; J trimming: 7 bases; junction bases outside the gene matches: 13. The CDR3 covers 16 residues. Germline V gene data show CDR1 as SGHAT and CDR2 as FQNNGV. CDR3 nucleotides: TGTGCCAGCAGGCAGATATCCGGGACAGGGTACAACATTCAGTACTTC. Amino acid sequence: CASRQISGTGYNIQYF.

This chain uses TRBV11-2 with TRBJ2-3; 9 bases are shared with TRBD2. This CDR3 spans 15 amino acids. Losses at the gene ends were 5 bases for V and 6 bases for J; bases not matched to a gene: 9. CDR1 and CDR2 (germline): SGHAT, FQNNGV. In DNA, the CDR3 is TGTGCCAGCAGCCATAGAGCGGGGGGCCGGGATACGCAGTATTTT. Translated, it gives CASSHRAGGRDTQYF. Full variable domain (outside the CDR3, taken from reference TRBV11-2 and TRBJ2-3): EAGVAQSPRYKIIEKRQSVAFWCNPISGHATLYWYQQILGQGPKLLIQFQNNGVVDDSQLPKDRFSAERLKGVDSTLKIQPAKLEDSAVYLCASSHRAGGRDTQYFGPGTRLTVL.

The genes are TRBV9 and TRBJ2-4; 8 nucleotides line up with TRBD1. The V gene's germline CDR1 is SGDLS and CDR2 YYNGEE. With V trimmed by 3 bases and J by 0 bases, 2 bases remained unmatched. The CDR3 loop spans 15 amino acids. The CDR3: CASSARGQAKNIQYF. The CDR3 DNA is TGTGCCAGCAGCGCCAGGGGGCAAGCCAAAAACATTCAGTACTTC. The full variable domain, rest sourced from reference TRBV9 and TRBJ2-4, is DSGVTQTPKHLITATGQRVTLRCSPRSGDLSVYWYQQSLDQGLQFLIQYYNGEERAKGNILERFSAQQFPDLHSELNLSSLELGDSALYFCASSARGQAKNIQYFGAGTRLSVL.

This chain connects TRBV4-1 to TRBJ2-3, with 8 bases matching TRBD2. Germline values: CDR1 MGHRA, CDR2 YSYEKL. J gave up 3 bases and V 1 base, and 3 bases lay outside the gene matches. The CDR3 contains 15 residues. The CDR3 bases are TGCGCCAGCAGCCAAGGAGGGACTAGGACAGATACGCAGTATTTT. This codes for CASSQGGTRTDTQYF.

This clone appeared a single time. This chain connects TRBV2 to TRBJ2-6, with 8 bases aligning to TRBD2. V shed 7 bases, J shed 0 bases, and the junction held 20 bases outside the gene matches. The CDR3 runs 21 residues. The germline V gene encodes CDR1 SNHLY and CDR2 FYNNEI. CDR3 in DNA: TGTGCCAGCAAGGGCGGGACTAGTAATCCTCCTGCCAACTCTGGGGCCAACGTCCTGACTTTC. The encoded protein is CASKGGTSNPPANSGANVLTF.

This sequence joins TRBV13 and TRBJ2-5, with D possibly TRBD1 on 5 matching bases. Trimming cost V 5 bases and J 7 bases, with 11 bases left between them. Per germline, CDR1 PRHDT and CDR2 FYEKMQ (reference sequence). The length of the CDR3 is 12 residues. CDR3 nucleotides: TGTGCCAGCAGCCCAGGGTACGGGACCCAGTACTTC. This translates into CASSPGYGTQYF. The full variable domain, in which reference TRBV13 and TRBJ2-5 provide the parts outside the CDR3, is AAGVIQSPRHLIKEKRETATLKCYPIPRHDTVYWYQQGPGQDPQFLISFYEKMQSDKGSIPDRFSAQQFSDYHSELNMSSLELGDSALYFCASSPGYGTQYFGPGTRLLVL.

V and J are TRBV30 and TRBJ2-3; 7 bases are shared with TRBD2. Germline V gene data show CDR1 as GTSNPN and CDR2 as SVGIG (reference sequence). V was pared by 4 bases and J by 3 bases, with 10 bases of the junction left unmatched. The CDR3 sequence is 15 residues long. CDR3 sequence reads: CAWTITGEGTDTQYF. CDR3 nucleotides: TGTGCCTGGACTATCACCGGGGAGGGGACAGATACGCAGTATTTT. The full variable domain, in which reference TRBV30 and TRBJ2-3 provide the parts outside the CDR3, is SQTIHQWPATLVQPVGSPLSLECTVEGTSNPNLYWYRQAAGRGLQLLFYSVGIGQISSEVPQNLSASRPQDRQFILSSKKLLLSDSGFYLCAWTITGEGTDTQYFGPGTRLTVL.

This chain uses TRBV18 with TRBJ1-1; D gene unclear. V was shortened by 0 bases and J by 1 base, with 6 bases between the two germline ends. This CDR3 contains 14 residues. CDR1 is KGHSH, CDR2 LQKENI, per germline. The CDR3, as DNA: TGTGCCAGCTCACCACCGAGTAAGAACACTGAAGCTTTCTTT. It encodes CASSPPSKNTEAFF. Using reference TRBV18 and TRBJ1-1 for the parts outside the CDR3, the full variable domain is NAGVMQNPRHLVRRRGQEARLRCSPMKGHSHVYWYRQLPEEGLKFMVYLQKENIIDESGMPKERFSAEFPKEGPSILRIQQVVRGDSAAYFCASSPPSKNTEAFFGQGTRLTVV.

V usage is TRBV10-3 and J usage is TRBJ2-3, with D perhaps TRBD1 (5 bases). CDR3 length: 12 amino acids. V was clipped by 6 bases and J by 6 bases, with 10 bases between them. The germline V gene encodes CDR1 ENHRY and CDR2 SYGVKD. CDR3: CAISAWGDTQYF. As DNA, the CDR3 is TGTGCCATCAGCGCTTGGGGCGATACGCAGTATTTT.

This chain joins TRBV6-1 and TRBJ1-1; 7 bases align to TRBD1. CDR1 and CDR2 from the germline V gene are MNHNS and SASEGT. The length of the CDR3 is 17 residues. V shed 4 bases and J 0 bases; nucleotides not matched to a gene: 11. CDR3 DNA sequence: TGTGCCAGCAGTGCCTTTCCGGGACAGAGTATGAACACTGAAGCTTTCTTT. Translated: CASSAFPGQSMNTEAFF.

The chain employs TRBV7-9 and TRBJ1-6; D possibly corresponds to TRBD1 (5 bases). CDR1 SEHNR and CDR2 FQNEAQ come from the germline V gene (reference sequence). The CDR3 sequence is 16 residues long. Trimming took 5 bases from V and 6 from J, leaving 17 bases between them. This CDR3 reads CASSEQPGRINSPLHF. The DNA of the CDR3 is TGTGCCAGCAGCGAGCAACCGGGACGGATTAATTCACCCCTCCACTTT.

The chain employs TRBV30 and TRBJ1-1; a possible D gene is TRBD1 (6 bases). The CDR3 runs to 13 residues. In germline, CDR1 is GTSNPN, CDR2 SVGIG (reference sequence). V was shortened by 5 bases and J by 0 bases, with 10 bases between the two germline ends. CDR3 residues: CAWEGQLNTEAFF. In nucleotides, the CDR3 is TGTGCCTGGGAGGGACAATTGAACACTGAAGCTTTCTTT.

The chain has TRBV7-2 and TRBJ2-2, with TRBD1 matching over 9 bases. CDR1 SGHTA and CDR2 FQGNSA come from the germline V gene. The J segment lost 6 bases and the V segment lost 6 bases, leaving 5 bases of the junction unmatched. This CDR3 has 14 amino acids. CDR3 region: CASRQGQGSGELFF. CDR3 coding DNA: TGTGCCAGCAGGCAGGGACAGGGTTCCGGGGAGCTGTTTTTT.

The chain recombines TRBV28 with TRBJ1-4; D gene uncertain. Trimming pared 3 bases from V and 4 bases from J, leaving 15 bases between. The germline V gene has CDR1 MDHEN and CDR2 SYDVKM. The CDR3 consists of 16 residues. CDR3: CASSFKRFWNNEKLFF. As DNA, the CDR3 is TGTGCCAGCAGTTTTAAGCGGTTTTGGAATAATGAAAAACTGTTTTTT.

V and J are TRBV6-1 and TRBJ2-7; D possibly matches TRBD1 or TRBD2 (7 bases each). There are 15 residues in the CDR3. Germline CDR1 and CDR2: MNHNS and SASEGT. Trimming took off 1 base at V and 4 bases at J, with 14 bases between the two ends. The DNA of the CDR3 is TGTGCCAGCAGTGAAGTGGGAGGGGGCTCTTACGAGCAGTACTTC. Translation gives CASSEVGGGSYEQYF.

V is TRBV30 and J is TRBJ1-2; the D gene is possibly TRBD1 (5 bases). Germline assignment: CDR1 GTSNPN and CDR2 SVGIG (reference sequence). This CDR3 is built from 12 residues. Trimming took off 0 bases at V and 6 bases at J, with 8 bases between the two ends. CDR3 sequence (DNA): TGTGCCTGGAGTGTAACGGACAATGGCTACACCTTC. The encoded protein is CAWSVTDNGYTF.

This clone was detected once. The chain is built from TRBV7-2 and TRBJ1-4, with D uncertain. The length of the CDR3 is 13 residues. Per the germline V gene, CDR1 is SGHTA and CDR2 is FQGNSA. V was pared by 4 bases and J by 7 bases, with 10 bases between. CDR3 bases: TGTGCCAGCAGCTCTTGGGTCGGTGAAAAACTGTTTTTT. This codes for CASSSWVGEKLFF.

This clone appeared once. The CDR3: CASSFKGLNTEAFF. In nucleotides, the CDR3 is TGTGCCAGCAGTTTCAAGGGCCTGAACACTGAAGCTTTCTTT. This rearrangement joins TRBV6-6 to TRBJ1-1, with no clear D. CDR1 is MNHNY and CDR2 is SVGAGI in the germline V gene (reference sequence). V lost 4 bases and J lost 0, with 9 bases in between. The CDR3 is 14 residues long.

The CDR3 DNA reads TGTGCCAGCAGTTTTTACGGACAGGGGGCCTATGGCTACACCTTC. Amino acids: CASSFYGQGAYGYTF. The V call is TRBV28, the J call TRBJ1-2, with 11 nucleotides matching TRBD1. J gave up 4 bases and V 3 bases, and 4 bases lay outside the gene matches. Germline-derived CDR1 and CDR2 are MDHEN and SYDVKM. The CDR3 consists of 15 residues.

This clone was detected once. V is TRBV6-4 and J is TRBJ2-3; the match to TRBD2 covers 9 bases. J was trimmed by 4 bases and V by 3 bases; bases with no gene match: 5. Germline V gene data show CDR1 as MRHNA and CDR2 as SNTAGT. The CDR3 extends over 15 amino acids. CDR3 coding DNA: TGTGCCAGCAGTGAACGGAGACTAGCGGCAGATACGCAGTATTTT. It specifies CASSERRLAADTQYF.

Regarding this clone: Other DNA sequences in the sample encode the same CDR3. The rearrangement joins TRBV7-9 to TRBJ1-4; D unresolved. The CDR3 contains 15 residues. Trimming shortened V by 1 base and J by 2 bases, and 8 bases separated the two germline ends. In germline, CDR1 is SEHNR, CDR2 FQNEAQ (reference sequence). DNA for the CDR3: TGTGCCAGCAGCTTAGTCTCAGGCACTAATGAAAAACTGTTTTTT. As protein: CASSLVSGTNEKLFF.

On this clone itself: This sample includes further DNA sequences coding for the same CDR3. The chain links TRBV27 to TRBJ2-5, with a tentative D call TRBD2 (5 bases). The CDR3 sequence is 13 residues long. Trimming shortened V by 3 bases and J by 1 base, and 6 bases separated the two germline ends. The germline gives CDR1 MNHEY, CDR2 SMNVEV (reference sequence). This CDR3 reads CASSFRGQETQYF. DNA of the CDR3: TGTGCCAGCAGTTTCCGGGGCCAAGAGACCCAGTACTTC.

This clone was seen a single time. The CDR3 DNA reads TGCGCCAGCAGCGGGGGATCGACTAGCGAAATCTACGAGCAGTACTTC. Its protein product is CASSGGSTSEIYEQYF. This sequence joins TRBV10-1 and TRBJ2-7; 8 positions agree with TRBD2. V lost 6 bases to trimming and J lost 3 bases; unmatched junction nucleotides: 13. Looked up from germline, CDR1 is WNHNN and CDR2 is SYGVQD (reference sequence). This CDR3 has 16 amino acids.

V and J are TRBV6-5 and TRBJ2-5; 10 bases align to TRBD2. The V gene end was trimmed by 0 bases and the J gene end by 3 bases; junction bases not matched to a gene: 4. The germline V gene has CDR1 MNHEY and CDR2 SVGAGI. This CDR3 spans 16 amino acids. Here the CDR3 reads CASSYSWTSGKETQYF. The DNA of the CDR3 is TGTGCCAGCAGTTACTCATGGACTAGCGGAAAAGAGACCCAGTACTTC.

The V call is TRBV2, the J call TRBJ1-2; D may be TRBD1 (5 bases). The CDR3 contains 13 residues. The germline gives CDR1 SNHLY, CDR2 FYNNEI. V was cut by 4 bases and J by 4 bases, with 10 bases left in between. In DNA, the CDR3 is TGTGCCAGCAGTGTTGAGGGGAGCTATGGCTACACCTTC. It encodes CASSVEGSYGYTF.

The chain couples TRBV25-1 to TRBJ1-4; D unclear. Trimming left V 4 bases short and J 8 bases short, with 11 bases between. The CDR3 is 13 residues long. Germline CDR1 MGHDK, CDR2 SYGVNS. CDR3 sequence: CASSGINREKLFF. As DNA, the CDR3 is TGTGCCAGCAGTGGTATTAATCGGGAAAAACTGTTTTTT.

The chain recombines TRBV21-1 with TRBJ2-2; TRBD1, the table's D call, was not compared with the DNA. TRBV21-1 is noted as a pseudogene. This CDR3 comprises 16 residues. The DNA of the CDR3 is TGTGCCAGCAGCAAAGACGGGACAGGGTGCACCGGGGAGCTGTTTTTT. Amino acid sequence: CASSKDGTGCTGELFF.